Shown below are 5 T cell receptor beta chains from a single sample sequenced in a study of vaccination effects on CD4 cells after COVID-19. CD4+ T cells were isolated after around 10 days of culture. The infection with SARS-CoV-2 (confirmed by PCR) occurred in this person between March and December 2020. All participants had two doses of either the BNT162b2 or mRNA-1273 vaccine. Sequencing used immunoSEQ multiplex PCR; TCRdb keeps in-frame clones, though not all of them. The sample lists around 50,000 clones, over 60% occurring once. Their recognized antigens are unknown. The sequencing here drew on CD4+ T cells from PBMCs cultured without peptide, taken after COVID-19 vaccination. Receptor source: a human donor who had a prior SARS-CoV-2 infection.

The chain is built from TRBV2 and TRBJ1-1, with no clear D. The V end was cut by 9 bases, the J end by 6 bases, with 11 bases between. CDR3 length: 11 amino acids. Germline V gene data show CDR1 as SNHLY and CDR2 as FYNNEI. This CDR3 is CASSYDAEAFF. The DNA of the CDR3 is TGTGCCAGTAGCTATGACGCTGAAGCTTTCTTT.

The gene calls are TRBV6-5 and TRBJ1-2, with D perhaps matching TRBD1 (6 bases). Germline V CDR1 and CDR2: MNHEY, SVGAGI. Deletions cut 0 bases from V and 5 bases from J, with 13 bases between. The CDR3 covers 15 residues. CDR3 in DNA: TGTGCCAGCAGTTACTCGGGACAAGCCCCTTATGGCTACACCTTC. It codes for CASSYSGQAPYGYTF.

A single count supports this clone. The gene calls are TRBV5-1 and TRBJ2-7, with D maybe TRBD2 (6 bases). The CDR3 extends over 16 amino acids. Germline lookup yields CDR1 SGHRS and CDR2 YFSETQ. V was cut by 4 bases and J by 6 bases, with 23 bases left in between. DNA for the CDR3: TGCGCCAGCAGCCGTTTAACCGGGACTCCTAGACCCGAGCAGTACTTC. Protein sequence: CASSRLTGTPRPEQYF.

The chain couples TRBV7-2 to TRBJ2-3; D not certain. V was cut by 5 bases and J by 0 bases, with 3 bases left in between. The CDR3 is 12 residues long. Germline V lookup: CDR1 SGHTA, CDR2 FQGNSA. In DNA form, the CDR3 reads TGTGCCAGCAGCCCCAGCACAGATACGCAGTATTTT. Protein product: CASSPSTDTQYF.

The chain couples TRBV6-6 to TRBJ1-3; perhaps TRBD1 as D (5 bases). The CDR3 spans 14 residues. V lost 3 bases, J lost 2 bases, and 8 bases lay in between. From germline, CDR1 is MNHNY and CDR2 SVGAGI (reference sequence). CDR3 in DNA: TGTGCCAGCAGTTATTCGACAGCTGGAAACACCATATATTTT. Translation: CASSYSTAGNTIYF.